The clone carrying this T cell receptor beta chain was observed once. As originally analysed: Estimation of nucleated cell counts relied on the amplification of reference gene primers. The protocol was immunoSEQ multiplex PCR, while the TCRdb copy is restricted to in-frame clones and leaves out a portion. Clone size and V and J calls were adopted from that table, with D and trimming inferred from the DNA. This sample has about 160,000 clones, with about 87% found just once. The sample is drawn from a study of blood T cell repertoires in COVID-19. The overall study: COVID-19 samples collected from the United States, Italy and Spain covered acute and convalescent phases. Sources were T cells, B-cell-depleted T cells, or PBMCs; the material itself was cDNA or gDNA.

Germline CDR1 and CDR2: MDHEN and SYDVKM. This CDR3 spans 16 amino acids. After removal of 3 bases from V and 5 bases from J, the junction contained 10 bases not matched to a gene. Sequenced material: peripheral blood. The source is a woman aged 60-75 years who had recovered from COVID-19. V usage is TRBV28 and J usage is TRBJ2-1; 7 bases line up with TRBD2. CDR3 region: CASSFVAGRNNNEQFF. The CDR3, as DNA: TGTGCCAGCAGTTTCGTAGCGGGCAGGAATAACAATGAGCAGTTCTTC.